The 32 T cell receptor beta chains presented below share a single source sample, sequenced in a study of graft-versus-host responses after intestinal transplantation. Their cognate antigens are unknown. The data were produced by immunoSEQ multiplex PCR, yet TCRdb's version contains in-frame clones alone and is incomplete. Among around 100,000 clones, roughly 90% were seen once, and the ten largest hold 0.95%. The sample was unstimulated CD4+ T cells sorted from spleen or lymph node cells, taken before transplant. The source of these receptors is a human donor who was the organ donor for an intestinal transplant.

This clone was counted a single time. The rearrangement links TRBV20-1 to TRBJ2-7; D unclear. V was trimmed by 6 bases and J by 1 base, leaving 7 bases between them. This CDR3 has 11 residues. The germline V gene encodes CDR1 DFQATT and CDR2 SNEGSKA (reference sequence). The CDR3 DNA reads TGCAGTGCCCCGGATTCCTACGAGCAGTACTTC. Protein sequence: CSAPDSYEQYF.

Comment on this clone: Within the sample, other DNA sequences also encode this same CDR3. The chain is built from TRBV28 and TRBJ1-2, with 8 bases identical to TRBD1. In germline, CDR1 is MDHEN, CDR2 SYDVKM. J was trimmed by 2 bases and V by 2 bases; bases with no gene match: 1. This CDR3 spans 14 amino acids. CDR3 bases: TGTGCCAGCAGTTTACAGGGGGCAAACTATGGCTACACCTTC. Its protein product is CASSLQGANYGYTF.

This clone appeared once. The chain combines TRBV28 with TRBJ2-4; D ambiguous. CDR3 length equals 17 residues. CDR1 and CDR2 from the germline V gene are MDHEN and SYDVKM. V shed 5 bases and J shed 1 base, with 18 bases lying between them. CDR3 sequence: CASSAELGPRAKNIQYF. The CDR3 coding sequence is TGTGCCAGCAGTGCAGAACTGGGCCCTCGGGCCAAAAACATTCAGTACTTC. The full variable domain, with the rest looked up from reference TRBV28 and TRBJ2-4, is DVKVTQSSRYLVKRTGEKVFLECVQDMDHENMFWYRQDPGLGLRLIYFSYDVKMKEKGDIPEGYSVSREKKERFSLILESASTNQTSMYLCASSAELGPRAKNIQYFGAGTRLSVL.

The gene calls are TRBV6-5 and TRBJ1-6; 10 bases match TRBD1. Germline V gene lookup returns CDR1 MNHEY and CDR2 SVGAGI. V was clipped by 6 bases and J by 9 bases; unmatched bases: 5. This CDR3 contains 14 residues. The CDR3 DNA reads TGTGCCAGCAGCGGGACAGGGGCGGCTTCACCCCTCCACTTT. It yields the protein CASSGTGAASPLHF.

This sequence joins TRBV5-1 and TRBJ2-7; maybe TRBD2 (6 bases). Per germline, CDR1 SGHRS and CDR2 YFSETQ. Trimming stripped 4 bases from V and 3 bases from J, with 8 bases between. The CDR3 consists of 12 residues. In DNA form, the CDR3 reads TGCGCCAGCAGCCTGGGGGGCTACGAGCAGTACTTC. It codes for CASSLGGYEQYF.

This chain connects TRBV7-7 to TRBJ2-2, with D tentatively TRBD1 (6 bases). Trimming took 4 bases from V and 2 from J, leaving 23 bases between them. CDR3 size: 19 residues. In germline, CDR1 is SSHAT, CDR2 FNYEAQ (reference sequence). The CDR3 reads CASSSKQGFSIQNTGELFF. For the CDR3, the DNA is TGTGCCAGCAGCTCCAAACAGGGCTTTAGCATACAAAACACCGGGGAGCTGTTTTTT.

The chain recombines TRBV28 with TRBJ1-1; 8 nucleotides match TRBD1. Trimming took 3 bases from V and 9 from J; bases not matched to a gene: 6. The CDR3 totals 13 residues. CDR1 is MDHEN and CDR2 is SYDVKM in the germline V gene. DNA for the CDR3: TGTGCCAGCAGTTTTCAGGGGGACAGGAAAGCTTTCTTT. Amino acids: CASSFQGDRKAFF.

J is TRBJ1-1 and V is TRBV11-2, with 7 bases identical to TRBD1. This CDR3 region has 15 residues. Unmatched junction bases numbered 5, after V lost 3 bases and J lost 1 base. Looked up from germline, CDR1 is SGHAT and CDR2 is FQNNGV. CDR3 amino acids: CASSLTGQENTEAFF. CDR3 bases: TGTGCCAGCAGCTTGACCGGACAGGAGAACACTGAAGCTTTCTTT.

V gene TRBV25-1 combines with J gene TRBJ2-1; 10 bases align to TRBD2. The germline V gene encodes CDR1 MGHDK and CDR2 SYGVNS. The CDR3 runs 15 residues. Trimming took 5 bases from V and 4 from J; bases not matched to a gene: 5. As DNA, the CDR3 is TGTGCCAGCAGTCCAGCGGGGGGGCCTTACAATGAGCAGTTCTTC. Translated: CASSPAGGPYNEQFF.

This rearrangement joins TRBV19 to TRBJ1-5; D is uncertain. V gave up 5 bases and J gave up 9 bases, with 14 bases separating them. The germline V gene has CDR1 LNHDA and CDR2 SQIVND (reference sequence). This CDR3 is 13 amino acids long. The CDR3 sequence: CASSSLEPRPQHF. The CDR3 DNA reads TGTGCCAGTAGTTCCCTCGAGCCCCGGCCCCAGCATTTT.

The CDR3 sequence is CASSIRTSTRETQYF. The CDR3 nucleotides are TGTGCCAGCAGCATCAGGACTAGCACCCGGGAGACCCAGTACTTC. The V gene is TRBV9, the J gene TRBJ2-5, with 8 bases aligning to TRBD2. J lost 5 bases, V lost 4 bases, and 10 bases had no gene match. This CDR3 is 15 amino acids long. Germline lookup yields CDR1 SGDLS and CDR2 YYNGEE.

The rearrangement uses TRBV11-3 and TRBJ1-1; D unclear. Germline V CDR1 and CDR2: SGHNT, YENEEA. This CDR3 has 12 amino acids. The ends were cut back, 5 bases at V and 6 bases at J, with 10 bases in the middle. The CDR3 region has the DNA TGTGCCAGCAGCCACGGGCGGCCTGAAGCTTTCTTT. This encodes CASSHGRPEAFF. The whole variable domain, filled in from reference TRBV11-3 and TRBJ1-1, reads EAGVVQSPRYKIIEKKQPVAFWCNPISGHNTLYWYLQNLGQGPELLIRYENEEAVDDSQLPKDRFSAERLKGVDSTLKIQPAELGDSAVYLCASSHGRPEAFFGQGTRLTVV.

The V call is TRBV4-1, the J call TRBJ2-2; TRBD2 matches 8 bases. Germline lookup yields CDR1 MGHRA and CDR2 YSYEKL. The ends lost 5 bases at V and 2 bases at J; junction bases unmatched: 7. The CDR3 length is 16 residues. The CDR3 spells CASSAESGRNTGELFF. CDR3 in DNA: TGCGCCAGCAGCGCAGAAAGCGGGAGAAACACCGGGGAGCTGTTTTTT.

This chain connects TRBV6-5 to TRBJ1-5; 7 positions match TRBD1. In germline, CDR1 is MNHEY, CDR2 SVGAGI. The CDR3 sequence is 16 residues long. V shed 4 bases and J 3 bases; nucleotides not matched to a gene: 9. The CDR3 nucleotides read TGTGCCAGCAGTTCGAAAAAGACAGGGCCCAATCAGCCCCAGCATTTT. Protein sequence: CASSSKKTGPNQPQHF.

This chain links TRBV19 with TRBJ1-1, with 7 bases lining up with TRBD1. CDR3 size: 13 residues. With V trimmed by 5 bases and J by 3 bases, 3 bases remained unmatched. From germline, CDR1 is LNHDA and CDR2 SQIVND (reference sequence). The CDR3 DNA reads TGTGCCAGTAGTGGAGACAGGGACACTGAAGCTTTCTTT. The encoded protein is CASSGDRDTEAFF.

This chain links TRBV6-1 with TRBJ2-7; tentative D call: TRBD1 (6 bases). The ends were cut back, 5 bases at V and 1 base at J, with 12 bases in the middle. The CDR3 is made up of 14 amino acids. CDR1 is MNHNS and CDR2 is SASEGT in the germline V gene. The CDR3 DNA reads TGTGCCAGCAGTCCTCAGGGACAATCCTACGAGCAGTACTTC. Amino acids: CASSPQGQSYEQYF.

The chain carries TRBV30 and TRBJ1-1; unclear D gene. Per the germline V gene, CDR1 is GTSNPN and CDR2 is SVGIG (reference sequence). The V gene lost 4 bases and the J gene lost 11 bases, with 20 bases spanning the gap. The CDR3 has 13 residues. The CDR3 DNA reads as TGTGCCTGGAATCCAATTAGCTCCGGTGGGGCTTTCTTT. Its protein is CAWNPISSGGAFF. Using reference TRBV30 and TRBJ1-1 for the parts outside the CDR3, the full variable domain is SQTIHQWPATLVQPVGSPLSLECTVEGTSNPNLYWYRQAAGRGLQLLFYSVGIGQISSEVPQNLSASRPQDRQFILSSKKLLLSDSGFYLCAWNPISSGGAFFGQGTRLTVV.

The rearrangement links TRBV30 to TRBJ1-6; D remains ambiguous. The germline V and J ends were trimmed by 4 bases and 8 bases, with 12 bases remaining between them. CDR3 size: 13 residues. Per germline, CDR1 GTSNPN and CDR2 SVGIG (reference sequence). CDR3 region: CAWTALRDSPLHF. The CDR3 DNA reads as TGTGCCTGGACGGCCCTAAGAGATTCACCCCTCCACTTT.

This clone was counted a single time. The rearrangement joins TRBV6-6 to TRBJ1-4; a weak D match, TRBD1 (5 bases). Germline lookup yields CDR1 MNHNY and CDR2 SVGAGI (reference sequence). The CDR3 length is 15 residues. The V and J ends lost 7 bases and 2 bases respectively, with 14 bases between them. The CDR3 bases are TGTGCCAGCACCCTTAGACGACAGACTAATGAAAAACTGTTTTTT. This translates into CASTLRRQTNEKLFF.

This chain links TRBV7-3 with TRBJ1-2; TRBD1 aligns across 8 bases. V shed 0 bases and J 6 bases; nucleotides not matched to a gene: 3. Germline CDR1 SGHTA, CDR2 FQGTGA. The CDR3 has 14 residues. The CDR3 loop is CASSLTSTGDGYTF. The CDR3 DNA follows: TGTGCCAGCAGCTTAACGTCGACAGGGGATGGCTACACCTTC.

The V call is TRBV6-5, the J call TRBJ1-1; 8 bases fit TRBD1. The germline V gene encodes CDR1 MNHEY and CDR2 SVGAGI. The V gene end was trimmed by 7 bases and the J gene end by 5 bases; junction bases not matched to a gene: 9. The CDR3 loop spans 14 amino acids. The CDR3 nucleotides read TGTGCCAGCACTCTAGGACAGGGAGGAACTGAAGCTTTCTTT. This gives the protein CASTLGQGGTEAFF.

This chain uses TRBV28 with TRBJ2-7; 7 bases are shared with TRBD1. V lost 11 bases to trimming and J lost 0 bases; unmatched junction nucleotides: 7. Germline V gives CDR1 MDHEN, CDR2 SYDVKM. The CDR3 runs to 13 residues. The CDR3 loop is CAGRDSGSYEQYF. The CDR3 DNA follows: TGTGCCGGAAGGGACAGCGGCTCCTACGAGCAGTACTTC.

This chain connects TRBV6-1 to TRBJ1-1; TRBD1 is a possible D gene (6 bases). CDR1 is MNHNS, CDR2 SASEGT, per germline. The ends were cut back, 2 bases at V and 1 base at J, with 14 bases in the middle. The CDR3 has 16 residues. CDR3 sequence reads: CASSERRGGSNTEAFF. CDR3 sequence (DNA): TGTGCCAGCAGTGAAAGAAGGGGGGGTTCGAACACTGAAGCTTTCTTT.

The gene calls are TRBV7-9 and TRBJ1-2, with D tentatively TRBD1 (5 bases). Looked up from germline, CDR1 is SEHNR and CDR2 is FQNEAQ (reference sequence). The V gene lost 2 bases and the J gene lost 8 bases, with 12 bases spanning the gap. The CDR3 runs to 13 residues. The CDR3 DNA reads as TGTGCCAGCAGCTTACTCAGGGCTGGGGGCTACACCTTC. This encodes CASSLLRAGGYTF.

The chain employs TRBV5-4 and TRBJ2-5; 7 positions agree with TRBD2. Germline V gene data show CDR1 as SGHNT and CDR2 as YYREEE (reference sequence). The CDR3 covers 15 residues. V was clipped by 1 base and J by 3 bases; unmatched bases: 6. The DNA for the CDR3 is TGTGCCAGCAGCTTGATCGGGGGGATTAAAGAGACCCAGTACTTC. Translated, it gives CASSLIGGIKETQYF.

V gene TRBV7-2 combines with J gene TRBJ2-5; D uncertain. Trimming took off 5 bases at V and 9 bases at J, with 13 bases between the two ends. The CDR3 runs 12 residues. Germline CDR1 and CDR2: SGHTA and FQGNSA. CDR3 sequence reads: CASSPHGLAQYF. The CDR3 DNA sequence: TGTGCCAGCAGCCCGCACGGGTTGGCCCAGTACTTC.

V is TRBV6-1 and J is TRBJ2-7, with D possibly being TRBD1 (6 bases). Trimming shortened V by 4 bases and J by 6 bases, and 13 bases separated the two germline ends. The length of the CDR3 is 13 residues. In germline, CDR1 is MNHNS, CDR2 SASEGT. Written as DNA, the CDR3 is TGTGCCAGCAGTGCCTGGACAGCCAGCGAGCAGTACTTC. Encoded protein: CASSAWTASEQYF.

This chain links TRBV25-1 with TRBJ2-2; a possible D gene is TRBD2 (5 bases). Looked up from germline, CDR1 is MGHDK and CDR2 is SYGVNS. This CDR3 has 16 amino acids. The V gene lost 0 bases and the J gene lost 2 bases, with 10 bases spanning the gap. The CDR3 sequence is CASSEYGRGNTGELFF. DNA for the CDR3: TGTGCCAGCAGTGAATATGGACGGGGAAACACCGGGGAGCTGTTTTTT.

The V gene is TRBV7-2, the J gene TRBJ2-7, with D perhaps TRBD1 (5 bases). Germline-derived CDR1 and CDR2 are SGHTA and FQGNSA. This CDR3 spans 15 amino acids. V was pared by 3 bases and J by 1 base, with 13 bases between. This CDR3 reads CASSLGLFWSYEQYF. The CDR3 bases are TGTGCCAGCAGCTTGGGGCTCTTCTGGTCCTACGAGCAGTACTTC.

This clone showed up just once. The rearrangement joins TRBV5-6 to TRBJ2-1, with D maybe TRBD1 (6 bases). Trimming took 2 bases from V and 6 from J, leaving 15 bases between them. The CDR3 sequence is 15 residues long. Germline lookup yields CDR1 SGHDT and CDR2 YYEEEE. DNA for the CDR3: TGTGCCAGCAGCTTCAGGCAGGGGAAGGTCAATGAGCAGTTCTTC. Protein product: CASSFRQGKVNEQFF.

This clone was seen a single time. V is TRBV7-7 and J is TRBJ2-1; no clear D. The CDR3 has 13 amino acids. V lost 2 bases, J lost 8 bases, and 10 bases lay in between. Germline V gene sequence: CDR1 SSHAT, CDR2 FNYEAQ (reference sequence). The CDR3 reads CASSLISNHEQFF. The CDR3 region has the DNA TGTGCCAGCAGCTTAATCTCGAACCATGAGCAGTTCTTC.

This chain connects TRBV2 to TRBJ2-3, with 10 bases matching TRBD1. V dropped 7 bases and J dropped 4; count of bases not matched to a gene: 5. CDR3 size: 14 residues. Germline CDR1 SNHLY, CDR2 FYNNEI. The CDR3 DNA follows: TGTGCCAGCAACGGACAGGGGGTGTCAGATACGCAGTATTTT. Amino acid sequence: CASNGQGVSDTQYF.